The 21 T cell receptor beta chains given below trace back to one sample, sequenced in a study of cytomegalovirus exposure and HLA in healthy donors. The PCR contained 60 Vbeta and 13 Jbeta primers. Some clones are missing from TCRdb's copy, which holds only in-frame ones; the method was immunoSEQ multiplex PCR. The table lists over 130,000 clones, 50% to 75% of them singletons. Sequencing was carried out using PBMCs. The receptors here all came from a woman aged 60-75 years in good health and CMV-seropositive.

The V call is TRBV4-3, the J call TRBJ2-1; tentatively, D is TRBD2 (5 bases). Germline-derived CDR1 and CDR2 are LGHNA and YSLEER. V lost 1 base and J lost 6, with 7 bases in between. This CDR3 has 13 amino acids. CDR3 coding DNA: TGCGCCAGCAGCCAAGTGGGAGCCAATGAGCAGTTCTTC. It translates to CASSQVGANEQFF.

The chain links TRBV28 to TRBJ1-3, with D perhaps matching TRBD1 (5 bases). The CDR3 length is 16 residues. Per the germline V gene, CDR1 is MDHEN and CDR2 is SYDVKM. V was cut by 5 bases and J by 0 bases, with 14 bases left in between. The CDR3 loop is CASSPYGGSSGNTIYF. For the CDR3, the DNA is TGTGCCAGCAGTCCCTACGGGGGGAGCTCTGGAAACACCATATATTTT.

The chain joins TRBV6-5 to TRBJ1-4; TRBD1 matches at 8 bases. With 5 bases clipped from V and 10 bases from J, the junction kept 12 bases outside the gene matches. This CDR3 is built from 15 residues. Germline V gives CDR1 MNHEY, CDR2 SVGAGI. The CDR3 spells CASSAERQGWGKLFF. The CDR3 region has the DNA TGTGCCAGCAGTGCGGAGCGACAGGGGTGGGGAAAACTGTTTTTT.

This clone was picked up one time. The rearrangement links TRBV7-2 to TRBJ2-2; TRBD2 aligns across 11 bases. CDR1 and CDR2 from the germline V gene are SGHTA and FQGNSA. The CDR3 extends over 16 amino acids. V lost 5 bases to trimming and J lost 4 bases; unmatched junction nucleotides: 6. The CDR3 region is CASSPLAGGTTGELFF. The CDR3 bases are TGTGCCAGCAGCCCCTTAGCGGGGGGGACCACCGGGGAGCTGTTTTTT.

This clone has just a few counts. The chain links TRBV27 to TRBJ2-3, with TRBD2 matching over 8 bases. Germline loops: CDR1 MNHEY, CDR2 SMNVEV (reference sequence). With 2 bases clipped from V and 1 base from J, the junction kept 2 bases outside the gene matches. The CDR3 is 15 amino acids. The CDR3 reads CASSLRRGGTDTQYF. In DNA, the CDR3 is TGTGCCAGCAGTTTACGGCGGGGGGGCACAGATACGCAGTATTTT.

Here the CDR3 reads CASSPRTGVGNTIYF. CDR3 coding DNA: TGCGCCAGCAGCCCTCGGACAGGGGTTGGAAACACCATATATTTT. V is TRBV4-1 and J is TRBJ1-3, with 9 bases matching TRBD1. The ends lost 4 bases at V and 3 bases at J; junction bases unmatched: 4. This CDR3 region has 15 residues. Germline CDR1 and CDR2: MGHRA and YSYEKL.

This clone has just a few counts. V gene TRBV9 combines with J gene TRBJ2-3; tentative D call: TRBD2 (5 bases). CDR3 length: 15 residues. V lost 4 bases and J 0 bases, leaving 12 bases between the germline ends. The V gene's germline CDR1 is SGDLS and CDR2 YYNGEE. For the CDR3, the DNA is TGTGCCAGCAGCCCTGAGCGGTTGAGCACAGATACGCAGTATTTT. Its translation is CASSPERLSTDTQYF.

The rearrangement links TRBV30 to TRBJ1-2; possibly TRBD1 for D (6 bases). CDR1 is GTSNPN and CDR2 is SVGIG in the germline V gene (reference sequence). V dropped 4 bases and J dropped 4 bases, with 13 bases sitting between them. The CDR3 has 13 residues. The CDR3 DNA sequence: TGTGCCTGGACCCCCCCAGGGGCCTATGGCTACACCTTC. This gives the protein CAWTPPGAYGYTF.

For this clone: The junction does not match germline at one end; this may be a read error. The chain is built from TRBV7-7 and TRBJ2-5; 10 nucleotides align to TRBD2. The J call is uncertain, as TRBJ2-7 better fits the DNA end. CDR1 and CDR2 from the germline V gene are SSHAT and FNYEAQ (reference sequence). The CDR3 is 14 amino acids. The CDR3: CASSPGLADYEQYF. The CDR3 nucleotides are TGTGCTAGCAGCCCCGGACTAGCGGATTACGAGCAGTACTTC.

This clone was counted once. The chain has TRBV4-2 and TRBJ2-3; weak D call: TRBD2 (6 bases). V gave up 6 bases and J gave up 0 bases, with 19 bases separating them. CDR3 length: 17 residues. Per germline, CDR1 LGHNA and CDR2 YNFKEQ. Here the CDR3 DNA reads TGTGCCAGCAGTACGGGACTCATAACCACTAGCACAGATACGCAGTATTTT. As protein: CASSTGLITTSTDTQYF.

This clone was detected a few times. The gene calls are TRBV9 and TRBJ2-6, with D perhaps matching TRBD2 (6 bases). Trimming shortened V by 3 bases and J by 4 bases, and 11 bases separated the two germline ends. The V gene's germline CDR1 is SGDLS and CDR2 YYNGEE. The CDR3 has 15 residues. The CDR3 DNA reads as TGTGCCAGCAGCGAGAGGAGGGCAGGGGCCAACGTCCTGACTTTC. This translates into CASSERRAGANVLTF.

The chain links TRBV27 to TRBJ2-7; D unresolved. Per germline, CDR1 MNHEY and CDR2 SMNVEV (reference sequence). This CDR3 is 13 amino acids long. V lost 2 bases and J 6 bases, leaving 11 bases between the germline ends. The DNA of the CDR3 is TGTGCCAGCAGTTTAGGTCGCCCAGGCGAGCAGTACTTC. Its translation is CASSLGRPGEQYF.

The chain combines TRBV15 with TRBJ2-7; no definite D call. Trimming removed 0 bases from V and 1 base from J, with 7 bases in between. The germline CDR1 and CDR2 sequences are LNHNV and YYDKDF (reference sequence). The CDR3 loop spans 14 amino acids. CDR3 coding DNA: TGTGCCACCAGCAGAGAGGCAGGTTCCTACGAGCAGTACTTC. Encoded protein: CATSREAGSYEQYF.

The rearrangement links TRBV19 to TRBJ2-7, with 7 positions matching TRBD2. The CDR3 is 14 residues long. The V segment lost 3 bases and the J segment 2 bases; nucleotides outside the gene matches: 4. Germline CDR1 and CDR2: LNHDA and SQIVND (reference sequence). CDR3 loop: CASSISAGAYEQYF. For the CDR3, the DNA is TGTGCCAGTAGTATCTCTGCGGGAGCCTACGAGCAGTACTTC.

This clone was counted a few times. The V and J genes are TRBV28 and TRBJ1-1; 10 positions match TRBD1. There are 15 residues in the CDR3. V shed 6 bases, J shed 3 bases, and the junction held 7 bases outside the gene matches. In germline, CDR1 is MDHEN, CDR2 SYDVKM. The CDR3 here is CASSLTGQGDTEAFF. In nucleotides, the CDR3 is TGTGCCAGCAGCCTAACAGGACAGGGGGACACTGAAGCTTTCTTT. The variable domain in full, with the rest retrieved from reference TRBV28 and TRBJ1-1, is DVKVTQSSRYLVKRTGEKVFLECVQDMDHENMFWYRQDPGLGLRLIYFSYDVKMKEKGDIPEGYSVSREKKERFSLILESASTNQTSMYLCASSLTGQGDTEAFFGQGTRLTVV.

The chain carries TRBV6-6 and TRBJ2-1; 9 bases fit TRBD1. Trimming removed 8 bases from V and 8 bases from J; junction bases left unmatched: 13. Germline CDR1 MNHNY, CDR2 SVGAGI (reference sequence). CDR3 length: 15 residues. Here the CDR3 reads CASLGRDRASDEQFF. DNA of the CDR3: TGTGCCAGCCTAGGCCGGGACAGGGCGTCAGATGAGCAGTTCTTC.

The chain recombines TRBV9 with TRBJ2-7; 7 bases align to TRBD1. This CDR3 has 16 amino acids. Germline loops: CDR1 SGDLS, CDR2 YYNGEE. The ends lost 2 bases at V and 7 bases at J; junction bases unmatched: 15. In DNA, the CDR3 is TGTGCCAGCAGCGTGCAAAGACAGGGAGCCCTTCGGGAGCAGTACTTC. Translation: CASSVQRQGALREQYF.

CDR3 DNA: TGTGCCAGCAGCCGACAGGGGCTACAAGAGACCCAGTACTTC. It is translated as CASSRQGLQETQYF. The rearrangement uses TRBV28 and TRBJ2-5; 8 positions match TRBD1. Germline loops: CDR1 MDHEN, CDR2 SYDVKM. J lost 2 bases, V lost 6 bases, and 5 bases had no gene match. This CDR3 comprises 14 residues.

This sequence joins TRBV30 and TRBJ1-2; 12 bases are a match to TRBD1. V was pared by 5 bases and J by 3 bases, with 10 bases of the junction left unmatched. This CDR3 has 16 residues. The germline gives CDR1 GTSNPN, CDR2 SVGIG (reference sequence). CDR3 nucleotides: TGTGCCTGGGGGCCCGGGACAGGGGGCGCGGACTATGGCTACACCTTC. Its translation: CAWGPGTGGADYGYTF.

The rearrangement joins TRBV18 to TRBJ1-4, with 9 bases fitting TRBD1. Germline CDR1 reads KGHSH; CDR2 reads LQKENI. The V segment lost 5 bases and the J segment 0 bases; nucleotides outside the gene matches: 10. This CDR3 has 18 residues. Here the CDR3 DNA reads TGTGCCAGCTCAACTTCCGGGACAGGGAGTACAACTAATGAAAAACTGTTTTTT. This translates into CASSTSGTGSTTNEKLFF.

As to this clone: This specimen includes other DNA sequences encoding the same CDR3. J is TRBJ2-2 and V is TRBV9; 10 nucleotides align to TRBD1. In germline, CDR1 is SGDLS, CDR2 YYNGEE. The ends lost 2 bases at V and 2 bases at J; junction bases unmatched: 3. The CDR3 is 16 amino acids. The CDR3 DNA reads as TGTGCCAGCAGCGTCTGGACAGGGGGAAACACCGGGGAGCTGTTTTTT. This encodes CASSVWTGGNTGELFF. Full variable domain (remainder filled in from reference TRBV9 and TRBJ2-2): DSGVTQTPKHLITATGQRVTLRCSPRSGDLSVYWYQQSLDQGLQFLIQYYNGEERAKGNILERFSAQQFPDLHSELNLSSLELGDSALYFCASSVWTGGNTGELFFGEGSRLTVL.